Listed below are T cell receptor beta chains from one sample, sequenced in a study of blood T cell repertoires in COVID-19. Only in-frame clones appear in the TCRdb table, and some are missing; sequencing was by immunoSEQ multiplex PCR. Of 100,000 to 150,000 clones in the sample, roughly 74% were seen once. Sequences were obtained from peripheral blood. The receptors derive from a man older than 75 with COVID-19, enrolled during active disease. The conserved cysteine and the conserved F or W are not part of the CDR3 here.

J	V	length	CDR3
TRBJ2-7	TRBV7-2	14	ASSPLRTSGRGEQY
TRBJ1-5	TRBV28	13	ASSLAQGWNQPQH
TRBJ1-5	TRBV28	10	ASRVANQPQH
TRBJ2-5	TRBV5-4	12	ASSRWNEAETQY
TRBJ2-7	TRBV6-5	12	ASSRGQGSYEQY
TRBJ2-2	TRBV3-1/TRBV3-2	15	ASSQDWGVPSDGELF
TRBJ1-6	TRBV4-1	14	ASSQEPSSYNSPLH
TRBJ2-3	TRBV7-3	14	ASSLGRGYGTDTQY
TRBJ1-2	TRBV5-4	12	ASSLGDRVYGYT
TRBJ1-6	TRBV18	17	ASSPPSQGGSSYNSPLH
TRBJ1-5	TRBV19	12	ASRTGKGYQPQH
TRBJ1-2	TRBV7-3	11	ASSKGQPQGYT
TRBJ2-7	TRBV10-3	13	AIRDPGQRTYEQY
TRBJ1-6	TRBV2	12	ASSLGGQARTLH
TRBJ1-1	TRBV5-1	11	ASSSDRDTEAF
TRBJ1-1	TRBV15	13	ATSSPSTGGTEAF
TRBJ1-1	TRBV6-6	12	ASRLFGTGTEAF
TRBJ1-1	TRBV27	12	ASSTGGRYTEAF
TRBJ2-1	TRBV2	16	ASSGNPGTSGRGNEQF
TRBJ2-6	TRBV13	19	ASSLLYGGTSGSSGANVLT
TRBJ2-2	TRBV7-9	14	ASSPLAGGGTGELF
TRBJ1-1	TRBV27	13	ASSLSAGSNTEAF
TRBJ2-7	TRBV18	12	ASSPNERDHEQY
TRBJ1-1	TRBV28	12	ASSHPGGVAEAF
TRBJ1-3	TRBV29-1	11	SVVGREWDTIY
TRBJ2-3	TRBV7-2	13	ASSLALAEADTQY
TRBJ1-6	TRBV19	13	ASSRGDRTNSPLH
TRBJ2-3	TRBV7-9	13	ASSFRLAGTDTQY
TRBJ2-1	TRBV7-8	13	ASGGGTSGNNEQF
TRBJ1-6	TRBV9	12	ASEPGLYNSPLH
TRBJ2-1	TRBV15	13	ATSRDRGQHNEQF